One and the same sample provided the 3 T cell receptor beta chains below, sequenced in a study of identical twins. TCRdb independently ran MiXCR on the 5' RACE reads; one entry per CDR3 protein. The data show about 1.7 million distinct CDR3 sequences, about 31% seen once. Sequenced sample: cord blood. The origin of the receptors is a newborn girl in good health.

The CDR3 loop is CASSFGLPSGANVLTF. In nucleotides, the CDR3 is TGTGCCAGCAGTTTCGGACTGCCCTCTGGGGCCAACGTCCTGACTTTC. This chain connects TRBV21-1 to TRBJ2-6; TRBD2, the table's D call, was not compared with the DNA. TRBV21-1 is a pseudogene. The CDR3 has 16 amino acids.

This clonotype has just a few counts. This rearrangement joins TRBV4-2 to TRBJ2-3; 9 bases fit TRBD2. This CDR3 region has 16 residues. V dropped 1 base and J dropped 0; count of bases not matched to a gene: 2. CDR1 is LGHNA, CDR2 YNFKEQ, per germline. CDR3 sequence (DNA): TGTGCCAGCAGCCAAGGTGGACTAGCGAGCACAGATACGCAGTATTTT. This encodes CASSQGGLASTDTQYF.

As concerns this clonotype: A much bigger clone sits one base away, suggesting this may be a read error. The chain couples TRBV10-3 to TRBJ2-7, with TRBD1 identical over 7 bases. Trimming at V came to 5 bases and at J to 3 bases, leaving 4 bases not matched to a gene. The length of the CDR3 is 13 residues. Germline values: CDR1 ENHRY, CDR2 SYGVKD. CDR3 amino acids: CAISYYRGYEQYF. CDR3 DNA sequence: TGTGCCATCAGTTACTACAGGGGCTACGAGCAGTACTTC.